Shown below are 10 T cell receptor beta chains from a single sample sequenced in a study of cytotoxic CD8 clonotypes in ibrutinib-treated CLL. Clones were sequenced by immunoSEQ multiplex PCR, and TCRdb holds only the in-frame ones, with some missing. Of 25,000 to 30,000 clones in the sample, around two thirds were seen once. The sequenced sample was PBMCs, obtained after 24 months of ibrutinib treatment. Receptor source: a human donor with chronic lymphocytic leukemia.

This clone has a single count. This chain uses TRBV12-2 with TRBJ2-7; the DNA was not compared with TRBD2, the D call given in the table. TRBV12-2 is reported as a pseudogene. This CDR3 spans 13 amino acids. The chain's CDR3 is CASRPRGGYEQYF. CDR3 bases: TGTGCAAGTCGCCCGAGGGGGGGTTACGAGCAGTACTTC.

The CDR3 sequence: CASSYGGPNTEAFF. The DNA of the CDR3 is TGTGCCAGCAGTTACGGTGGACCGAACACTGAAGCTTTCTTT. The V gene is TRBV6-5, the J gene TRBJ1-1; D gene uncertain. The length of the CDR3 is 14 residues. Trimming left V 2 bases short and J 1 base short, with 8 bases between. CDR1 is MNHEY and CDR2 is SVGAGI in the germline V gene.

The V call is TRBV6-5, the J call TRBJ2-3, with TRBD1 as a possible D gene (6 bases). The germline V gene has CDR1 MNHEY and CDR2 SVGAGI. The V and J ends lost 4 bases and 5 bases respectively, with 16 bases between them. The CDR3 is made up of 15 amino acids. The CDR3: CASSWSSQGKDTQYF. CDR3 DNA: TGTGCCAGCAGTTGGAGCTCGCAGGGGAAAGATACGCAGTATTTT.

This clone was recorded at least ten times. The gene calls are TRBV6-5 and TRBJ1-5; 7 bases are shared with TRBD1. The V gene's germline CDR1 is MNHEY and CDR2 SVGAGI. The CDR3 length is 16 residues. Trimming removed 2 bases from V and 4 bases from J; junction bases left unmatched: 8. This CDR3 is CASSYSSRGTNQPQHF. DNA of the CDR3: TGTGCCAGCAGTTACAGCTCCAGGGGGACTAATCAGCCCCAGCATTTT.

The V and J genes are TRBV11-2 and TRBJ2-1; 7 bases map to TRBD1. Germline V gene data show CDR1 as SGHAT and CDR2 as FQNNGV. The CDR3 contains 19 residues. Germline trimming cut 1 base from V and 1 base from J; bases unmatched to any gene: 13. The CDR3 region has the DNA TGTGCCAGCAGCTTAGGGGCAGGGGGACGAGGTAGTTCCTACAATGAGCAGTTCTTC. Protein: CASSLGAGGRGSSYNEQFF.

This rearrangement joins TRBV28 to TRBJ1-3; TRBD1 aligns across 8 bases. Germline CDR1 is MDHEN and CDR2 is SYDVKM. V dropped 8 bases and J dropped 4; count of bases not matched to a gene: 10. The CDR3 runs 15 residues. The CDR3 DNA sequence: TGTGCCAGCTCCCTCCGGGACAGGCAGGGAAACACCATATATTTT. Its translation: CASSLRDRQGNTIYF.

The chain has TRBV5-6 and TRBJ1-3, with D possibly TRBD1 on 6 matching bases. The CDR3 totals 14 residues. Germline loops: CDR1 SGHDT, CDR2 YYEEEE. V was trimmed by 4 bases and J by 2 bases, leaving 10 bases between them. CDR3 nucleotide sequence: TGTGCCAGCAGCCGAGACAGGACTGGAAACACCATATATTTT. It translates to CASSRDRTGNTIYF.

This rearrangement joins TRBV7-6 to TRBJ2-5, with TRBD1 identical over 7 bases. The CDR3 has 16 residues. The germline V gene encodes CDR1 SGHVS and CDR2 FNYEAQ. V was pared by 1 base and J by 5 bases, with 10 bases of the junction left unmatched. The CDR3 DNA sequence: TGTGCCAGCAGCTTAGACCCCTTCCCACAGGGGGAGACCCAGTACTTC. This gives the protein CASSLDPFPQGETQYF.

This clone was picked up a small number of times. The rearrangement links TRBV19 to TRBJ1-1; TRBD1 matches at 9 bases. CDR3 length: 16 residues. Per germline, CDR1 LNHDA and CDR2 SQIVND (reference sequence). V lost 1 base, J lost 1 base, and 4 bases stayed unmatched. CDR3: CASSIVGTGWNTEAFF. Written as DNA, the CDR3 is TGTGCCAGTAGTATAGTGGGGACAGGGTGGAACACTGAAGCTTTCTTT.

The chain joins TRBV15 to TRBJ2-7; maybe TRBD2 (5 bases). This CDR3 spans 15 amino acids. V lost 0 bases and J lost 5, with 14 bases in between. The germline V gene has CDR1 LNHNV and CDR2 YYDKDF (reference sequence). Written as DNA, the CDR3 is TGTGCCACCAGCAGAGATCCTAACGGGGTAGACGAGCAGTACTTC. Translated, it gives CATSRDPNGVDEQYF.